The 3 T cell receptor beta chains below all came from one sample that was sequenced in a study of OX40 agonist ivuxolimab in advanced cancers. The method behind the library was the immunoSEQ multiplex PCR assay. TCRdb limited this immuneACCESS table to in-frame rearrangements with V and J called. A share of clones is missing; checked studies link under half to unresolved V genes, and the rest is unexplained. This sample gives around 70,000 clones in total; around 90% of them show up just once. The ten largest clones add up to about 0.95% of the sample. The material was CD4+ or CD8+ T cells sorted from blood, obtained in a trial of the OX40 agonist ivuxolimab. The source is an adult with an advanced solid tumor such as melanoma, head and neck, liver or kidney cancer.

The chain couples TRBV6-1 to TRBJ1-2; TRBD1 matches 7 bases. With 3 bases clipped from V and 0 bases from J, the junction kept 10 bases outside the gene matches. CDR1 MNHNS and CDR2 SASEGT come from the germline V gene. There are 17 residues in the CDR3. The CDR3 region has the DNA TGTGCCAGCAGTGATCGGACAGGACGCGTCTCTAACTATGGCTACACCTTC. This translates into CASSDRTGRVSNYGYTF.

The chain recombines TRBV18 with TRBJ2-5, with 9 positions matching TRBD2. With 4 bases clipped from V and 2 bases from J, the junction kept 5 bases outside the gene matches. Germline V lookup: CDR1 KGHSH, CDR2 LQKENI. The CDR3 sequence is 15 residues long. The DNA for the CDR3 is TGTGCCAGCTCACGGGCAGCGGGGGGTCAAGAGACCCAGTACTTC. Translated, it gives CASSRAAGGQETQYF.

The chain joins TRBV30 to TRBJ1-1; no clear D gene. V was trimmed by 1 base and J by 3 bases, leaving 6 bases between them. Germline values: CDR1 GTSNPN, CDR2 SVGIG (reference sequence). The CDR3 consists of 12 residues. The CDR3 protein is CAWSGRDTEAFF. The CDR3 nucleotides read TGTGCCTGGAGTGGACGAGACACTGAAGCTTTCTTT.